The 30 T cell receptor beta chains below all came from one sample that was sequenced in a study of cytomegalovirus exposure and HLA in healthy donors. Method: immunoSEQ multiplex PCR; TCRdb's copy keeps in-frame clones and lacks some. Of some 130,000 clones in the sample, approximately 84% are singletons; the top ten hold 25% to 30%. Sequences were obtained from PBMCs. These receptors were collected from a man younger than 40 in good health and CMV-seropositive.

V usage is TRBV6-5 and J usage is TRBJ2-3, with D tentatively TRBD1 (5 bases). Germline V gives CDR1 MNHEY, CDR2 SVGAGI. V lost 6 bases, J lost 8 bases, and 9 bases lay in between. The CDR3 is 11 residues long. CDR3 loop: CASSSGFTQYF. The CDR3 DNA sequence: TGTGCCAGCAGCTCAGGGTTTACGCAGTATTTT.

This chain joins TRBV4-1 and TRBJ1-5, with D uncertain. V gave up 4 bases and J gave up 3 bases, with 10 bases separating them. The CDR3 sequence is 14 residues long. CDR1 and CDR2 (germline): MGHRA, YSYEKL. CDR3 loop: CASSPRRDNQPQHF. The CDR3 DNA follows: TGCGCCAGCAGCCCCCGACGGGACAATCAGCCCCAGCATTTT.

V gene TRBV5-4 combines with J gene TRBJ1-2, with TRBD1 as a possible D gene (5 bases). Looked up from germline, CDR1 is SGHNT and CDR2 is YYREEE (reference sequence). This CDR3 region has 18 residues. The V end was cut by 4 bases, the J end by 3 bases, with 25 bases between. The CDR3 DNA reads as TGTGCCAGCAGCCCCCCCCCAGGACAACCCCAAAGGGACTATGGCTACACCTTC. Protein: CASSPPPGQPQRDYGYTF. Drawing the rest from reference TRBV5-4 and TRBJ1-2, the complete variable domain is ETGVTQSPTHLIKTRGQQVTLRCSSQSGHNTVSWYQQALGQGPQFIFQYYREEENGRGNFPPRFSGLQFPNYSSELNVNALELDDSALYLCASSPPPGQPQRDYGYTFGSGTRLTVV.

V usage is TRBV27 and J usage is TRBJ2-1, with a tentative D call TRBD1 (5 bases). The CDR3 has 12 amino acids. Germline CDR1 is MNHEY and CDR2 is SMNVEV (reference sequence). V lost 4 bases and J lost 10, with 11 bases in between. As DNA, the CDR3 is TGTGCCAGCAGTTCCAGGGAAGGGGAGCAGTTCTTC. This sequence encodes CASSSREGEQFF.

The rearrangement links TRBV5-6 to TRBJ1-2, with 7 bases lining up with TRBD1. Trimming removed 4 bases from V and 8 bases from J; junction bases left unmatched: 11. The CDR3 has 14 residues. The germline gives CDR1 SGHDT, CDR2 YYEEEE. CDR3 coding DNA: TGTGCCAGCAGCCCGTCAGACAGGGTAGGGGGCTACACCTTC. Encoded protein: CASSPSDRVGGYTF.

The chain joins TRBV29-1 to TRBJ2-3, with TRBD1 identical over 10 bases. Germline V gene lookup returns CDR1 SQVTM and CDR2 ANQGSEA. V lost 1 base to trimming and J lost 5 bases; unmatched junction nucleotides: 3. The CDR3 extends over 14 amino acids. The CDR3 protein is CSVEGGQGVDTQYF. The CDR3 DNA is TGCAGCGTTGAAGGTGGACAGGGGGTAGATACGCAGTATTTT.

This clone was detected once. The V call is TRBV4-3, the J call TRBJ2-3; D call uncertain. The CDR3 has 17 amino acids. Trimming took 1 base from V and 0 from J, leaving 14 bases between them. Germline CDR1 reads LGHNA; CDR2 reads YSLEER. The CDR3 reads CASSQGAVSLSTDTQYF. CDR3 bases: TGCGCCAGCAGCCAAGGGGCAGTCTCTCTTAGCACAGATACGCAGTATTTT.

The CDR3 DNA reads as TGTGCCACATTTCCCCATAATTCTATCTACAATGAGCAGTTCTTC. Its protein product is CATFPHNSIYNEQFF. The chain is built from TRBV6-6 and TRBJ2-1; D not resolved. The CDR3 has 15 amino acids. CDR1 is MNHNY and CDR2 is SVGAGI in the germline V gene (reference sequence). V lost 10 bases and J 3 bases, leaving 19 bases between the germline ends.

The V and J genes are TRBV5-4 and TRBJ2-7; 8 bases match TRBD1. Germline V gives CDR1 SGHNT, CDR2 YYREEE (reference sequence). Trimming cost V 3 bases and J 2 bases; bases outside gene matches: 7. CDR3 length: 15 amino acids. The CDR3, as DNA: TGTGCCAGCAGCTCCGGGACAGGAGCTACCTACGAGCAGTACTTC. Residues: CASSSGTGATYEQYF.

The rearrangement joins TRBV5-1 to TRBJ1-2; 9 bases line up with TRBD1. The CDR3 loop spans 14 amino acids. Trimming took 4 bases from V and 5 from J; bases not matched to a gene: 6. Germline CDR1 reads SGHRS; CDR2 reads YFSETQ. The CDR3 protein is CASSPGTGLYGYTF. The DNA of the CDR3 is TGCGCCAGCAGCCCCGGGACAGGGCTATATGGCTACACCTTC.

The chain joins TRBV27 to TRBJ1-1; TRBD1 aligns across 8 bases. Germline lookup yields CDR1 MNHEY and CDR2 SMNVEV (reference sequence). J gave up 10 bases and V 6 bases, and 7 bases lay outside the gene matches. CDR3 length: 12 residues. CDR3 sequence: CASSPGGAGAFF. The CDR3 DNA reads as TGTGCCAGCAGCCCAGGGGGCGCGGGAGCTTTCTTT.

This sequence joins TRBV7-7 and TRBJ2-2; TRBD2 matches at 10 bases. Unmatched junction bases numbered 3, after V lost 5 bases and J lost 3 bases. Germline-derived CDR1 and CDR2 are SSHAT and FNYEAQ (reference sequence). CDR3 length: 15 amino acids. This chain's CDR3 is CASSPSGGDTGELFF. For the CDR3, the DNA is TGTGCCAGCAGCCCGAGCGGGGGGGACACCGGGGAGCTGTTTTTT.

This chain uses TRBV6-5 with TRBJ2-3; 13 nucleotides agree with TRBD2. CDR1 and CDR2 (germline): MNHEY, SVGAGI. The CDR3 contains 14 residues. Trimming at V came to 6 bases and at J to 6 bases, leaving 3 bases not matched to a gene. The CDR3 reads CASSSGLAGDTQYF. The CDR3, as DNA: TGTGCCAGCAGCTCGGGACTAGCGGGGGATACGCAGTATTTT.

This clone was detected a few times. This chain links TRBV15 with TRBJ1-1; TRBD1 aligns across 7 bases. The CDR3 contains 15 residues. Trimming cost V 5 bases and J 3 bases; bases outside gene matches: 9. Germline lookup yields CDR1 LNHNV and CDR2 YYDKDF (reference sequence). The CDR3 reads CATSPHGRGDTEAFF. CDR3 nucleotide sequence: TGTGCCACCAGCCCCCACGGCAGGGGGGACACTGAAGCTTTCTTT.

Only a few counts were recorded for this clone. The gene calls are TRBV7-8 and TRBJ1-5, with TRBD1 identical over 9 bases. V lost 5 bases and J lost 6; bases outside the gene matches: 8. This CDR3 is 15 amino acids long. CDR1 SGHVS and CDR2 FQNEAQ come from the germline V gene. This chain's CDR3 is CASSRDRVWGQPQHF. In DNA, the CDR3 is TGTGCCAGCAGCCGGGACAGGGTGTGGGGTCAGCCCCAGCATTTT.

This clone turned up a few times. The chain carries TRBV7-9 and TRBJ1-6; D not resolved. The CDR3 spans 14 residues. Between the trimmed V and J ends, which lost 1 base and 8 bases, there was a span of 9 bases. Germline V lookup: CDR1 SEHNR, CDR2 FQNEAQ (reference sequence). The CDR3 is CASSLGAADSPLHF. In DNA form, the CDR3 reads TGTGCCAGCAGCTTAGGCGCCGCGGATTCACCCCTCCACTTT.

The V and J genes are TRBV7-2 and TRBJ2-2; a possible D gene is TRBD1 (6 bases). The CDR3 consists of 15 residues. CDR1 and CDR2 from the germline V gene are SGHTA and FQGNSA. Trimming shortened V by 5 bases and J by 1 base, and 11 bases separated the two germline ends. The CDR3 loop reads CASSLLGQNTGELFF. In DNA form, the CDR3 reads TGTGCCAGCAGCCTCCTGGGACAGAACACCGGGGAGCTGTTTTTT.

CDR3 DNA: TGTGCCAGCAGTTACTCTAGCGGGGGACCTTCCTACGAGCAGTACTTC. Translated, it gives CASSYSSGGPSYEQYF. J is TRBJ2-7 and V is TRBV27, with 10 bases fitting TRBD2. The CDR3 spans 16 residues. The ends lost 4 bases at V and 1 base at J; junction bases unmatched: 7. In germline, CDR1 is MNHEY, CDR2 SMNVEV (reference sequence).

The chain's CDR3 is CASSRGQGQFF. The CDR3 bases are TGTGCCAGCAGCCGCGGACAGGGGCAGTTCTTC. The rearrangement uses TRBV7-3 and TRBJ2-1; TRBD1 matches at 8 bases. V lost 5 bases, J lost 12 bases, and 3 bases stayed unmatched. The germline gives CDR1 SGHTA, CDR2 FQGTGA. The CDR3 consists of 11 residues.

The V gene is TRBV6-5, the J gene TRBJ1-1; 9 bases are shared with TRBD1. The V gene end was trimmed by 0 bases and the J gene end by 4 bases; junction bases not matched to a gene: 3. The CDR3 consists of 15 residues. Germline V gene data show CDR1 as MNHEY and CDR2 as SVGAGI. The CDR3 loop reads CASSYSGTGSTEAFF. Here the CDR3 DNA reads TGTGCCAGCAGTTACTCGGGGACAGGGTCCACTGAAGCTTTCTTT.

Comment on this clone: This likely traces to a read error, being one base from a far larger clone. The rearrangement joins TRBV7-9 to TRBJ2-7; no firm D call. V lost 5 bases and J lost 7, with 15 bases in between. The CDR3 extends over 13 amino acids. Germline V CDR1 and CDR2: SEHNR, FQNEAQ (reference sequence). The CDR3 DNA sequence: TGTGCCAGCAGCCCCACTATAGGCAATGAGCAGTACTTC. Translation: CASSPTIGNEQYF.

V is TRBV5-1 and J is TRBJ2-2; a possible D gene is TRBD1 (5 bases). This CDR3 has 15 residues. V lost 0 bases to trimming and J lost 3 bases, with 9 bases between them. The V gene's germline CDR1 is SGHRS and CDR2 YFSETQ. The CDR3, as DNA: TGCGCCAGCAGCTTGGCTCCCAGGGACACCGGGGAGCTGTTTTTT. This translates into CASSLAPRDTGELFF.

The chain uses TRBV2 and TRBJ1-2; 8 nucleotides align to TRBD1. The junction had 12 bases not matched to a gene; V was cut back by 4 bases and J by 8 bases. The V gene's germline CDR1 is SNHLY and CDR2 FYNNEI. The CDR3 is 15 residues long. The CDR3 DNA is TGTGCCAGCAGTGGTAGGCAGGGGGCGCGTTGGGGCTACACCTTC. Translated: CASSGRQGARWGYTF.

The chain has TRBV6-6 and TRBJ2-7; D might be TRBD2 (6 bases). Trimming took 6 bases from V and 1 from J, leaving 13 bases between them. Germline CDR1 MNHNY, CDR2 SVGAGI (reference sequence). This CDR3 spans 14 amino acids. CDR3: CASSPGTPSYEQYF. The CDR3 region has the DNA TGTGCCAGCAGCCCCGGGACTCCTTCCTACGAGCAGTACTTC.

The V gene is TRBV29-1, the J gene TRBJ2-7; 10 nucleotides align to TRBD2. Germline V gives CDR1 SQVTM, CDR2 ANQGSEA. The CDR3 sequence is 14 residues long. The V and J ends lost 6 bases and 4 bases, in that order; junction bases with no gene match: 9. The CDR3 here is CSVSSGSGGYEQYF. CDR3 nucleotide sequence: TGCAGCGTCTCTAGCGGGAGTGGGGGTTACGAGCAGTACTTC.

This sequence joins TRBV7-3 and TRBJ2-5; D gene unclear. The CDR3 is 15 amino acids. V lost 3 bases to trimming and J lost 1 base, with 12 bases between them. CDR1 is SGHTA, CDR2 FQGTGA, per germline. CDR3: CASSFSSQPQETQYF. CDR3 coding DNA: TGTGCCAGCAGCTTTAGCTCCCAACCCCAAGAGACCCAGTACTTC.

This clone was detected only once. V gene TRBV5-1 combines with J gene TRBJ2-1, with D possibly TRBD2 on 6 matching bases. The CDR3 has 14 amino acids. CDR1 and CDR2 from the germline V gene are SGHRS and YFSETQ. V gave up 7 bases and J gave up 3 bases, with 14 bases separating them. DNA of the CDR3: TGCGCCAGCCGGACTATACCCAGCTACAATGAGCAGTTCTTC. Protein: CASRTIPSYNEQFF.

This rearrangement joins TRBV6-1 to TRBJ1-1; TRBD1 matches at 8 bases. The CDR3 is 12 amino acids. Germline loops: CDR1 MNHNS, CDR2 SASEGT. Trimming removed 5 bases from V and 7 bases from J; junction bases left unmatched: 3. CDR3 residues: CASSWDRYEAFF. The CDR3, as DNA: TGTGCCAGCAGTTGGGACAGGTATGAAGCTTTCTTT.

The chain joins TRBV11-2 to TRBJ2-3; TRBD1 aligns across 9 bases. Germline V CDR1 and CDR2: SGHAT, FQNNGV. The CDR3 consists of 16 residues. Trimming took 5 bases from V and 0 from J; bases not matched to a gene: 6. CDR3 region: CASSRGQGPSTDTQYF. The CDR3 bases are TGTGCCAGCAGCCGGGGACAGGGCCCTAGCACAGATACGCAGTATTTT.

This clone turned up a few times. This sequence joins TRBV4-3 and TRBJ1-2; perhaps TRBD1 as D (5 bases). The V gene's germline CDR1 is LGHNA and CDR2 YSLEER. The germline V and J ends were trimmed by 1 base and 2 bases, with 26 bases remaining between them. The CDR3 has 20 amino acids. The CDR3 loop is CASSQGFIQTEIQTNYGYTF. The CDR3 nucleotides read TGCGCCAGCAGCCAAGGCTTCATCCAGACAGAGATACAAACCAACTATGGCTACACCTTC.